The 16 T cell receptor beta chains in this list originate from one sample, sequenced in a study of beta chain features in type 1 diabetes. Study-wide points: Across all four CD4+ subsets, people with type 1 diabetes showed modestly shorter TCRB CDR3s.

These receptors lack a known antigen. Isolated RNA was reverse transcribed in full, so expressed TCRB transcripts were sequenced. Produced via immunoSEQ multiplex PCR; TCRdb's table is partial and in-frame only. The sample has some 350,000 clones, approximately 15% seen once. Sequencing used naive CD4+ T cells from blood. All receptors derive from a woman aged 18 to 35 with type 1 diabetes.

The chain uses TRBV7-3 and TRBJ2-3, with TRBD1 identical over 7 bases. This CDR3 is built from 15 residues. The V gene's germline CDR1 is SGHTA and CDR2 FQGTGA. Trimming took 5 bases from V and 1 from J; bases not matched to a gene: 6. As DNA, the CDR3 is TGTGCCAGCAGCCAGGGACAGACCCGCACAGATACGCAGTATTTT. Its protein is CASSQGQTRTDTQYF.

V usage is TRBV13 and J usage is TRBJ2-7; TRBD2 matches 10 bases. Looked up from germline, CDR1 is PRHDT and CDR2 is FYEKMQ (reference sequence). This CDR3 is built from 14 residues. J lost 5 bases, V lost 5 bases, and 6 bases had no gene match. Here the CDR3 reads CASSTASGSNEQYV. The CDR3 region has the DNA TGTGCCAGCAGCACAGCTAGCGGGAGTAACGAGCAGTACGTC.

Only a few counts were recorded for this clone. The chain uses TRBV15 and TRBJ2-4; 9 bases map to TRBD1. The CDR3 is 19 amino acids. Germline V gene lookup returns CDR1 LNHNV and CDR2 YYDKDF (reference sequence). Germline trimming cut 3 bases from V and 6 bases from J; bases unmatched to any gene: 18. Written as DNA, the CDR3 is TGTGCCACCAGCAGCCCCCGGGACAGGGCGTCGTGGGGGGGAAACATTCAGTACTTC. Translating gives CATSSPRDRASWGGNIQYF. The full variable domain, in which reference TRBV15 and TRBJ2-4 provide the parts outside the CDR3, is DAMVIQNPRYQVTQFGKPVTLSCSQTLNHNVMYWYQQKSSQAPKLLFHYYDKDFNNEADTPDNFQSRRPNTSFCFLDIRSPGLGDTAMYLCATSSPRDRASWGGNIQYFGAGTRLSVL.

This CDR3 reads CASSALSGANVLTF. CDR3 nucleotides: TGTGCCAGCAGCGCCCTATCTGGGGCCAACGTCCTGACTTTC. The chain carries TRBV7-2 and TRBJ2-6, with unresolved D. Germline loops: CDR1 SGHTA, CDR2 FQGNSA. This CDR3 region has 14 residues. Trimming cost V 5 bases and J 1 base, with 6 bases left between them. Variable domain in full (rest from reference TRBV7-2 and TRBJ2-6): GAGVSQSPSNKVTEKGKDVELRCDPISGHTALYWYRQSLGQGLEFLIYFQGNSAPDKSGLPSDRFSAERTGGSVSTLTIQRTQQEDSAVYLCASSALSGANVLTFGAGSRLTVL.

This clone was counted between two and nine times. J is TRBJ2-6 and V is TRBV9, with D unresolved. Trimming removed 0 bases from V and 0 bases from J, with 4 bases in between. Germline V gene sequence: CDR1 SGDLS, CDR2 YYNGEE. The CDR3 sequence is 15 residues long. This chain's CDR3 is CASSVDGSGANVLTF. The CDR3 nucleotides read TGTGCCAGCAGCGTAGACGGCTCTGGGGCCAACGTCCTGACTTTC.

In its sample, this clone was seen a few times. The chain carries TRBV28 and TRBJ2-1; 9 positions agree with TRBD1. CDR1 is MDHEN, CDR2 SYDVKM, per germline. The CDR3 has 14 residues. J gave up 4 bases and V 6 bases, and 4 bases lay outside the gene matches. The CDR3: CASRSGTGYNEQFF. The CDR3 DNA is TGTGCCAGCAGGTCGGGGACAGGGTACAATGAGCAGTTCTTC.

This chain joins TRBV11-2 and TRBJ2-1, with D possibly TRBD1 on 6 matching bases. The CDR3 has 17 amino acids. V shed 6 bases and J shed 0 bases, with 18 bases lying between them. Germline V gene sequence: CDR1 SGHAT, CDR2 FQNNGV. The CDR3 DNA reads as TGTGCCAGCAGGGGGGCAAAGGAAAAACGCTCCTACAATGAGCAGTTCTTC. Translated, it gives CASRGAKEKRSYNEQFF. Full variable domain (rest looked up from reference TRBV11-2 and TRBJ2-1): EAGVAQSPRYKIIEKRQSVAFWCNPISGHATLYWYQQILGQGPKLLIQFQNNGVVDDSQLPKDRFSAERLKGVDSTLKIQPAKLEDSAVYLCASRGAKEKRSYNEQFFGPGTRLTVL.

The rearrangement joins TRBV2 to TRBJ2-4, with D maybe TRBD2 (5 bases). Germline V gives CDR1 SNHLY, CDR2 FYNNEI. This CDR3 is built from 16 residues. V dropped 8 bases and J dropped 0 bases, with 17 bases sitting between them. This CDR3 reads CASRTFFAGAKNIQYF. The CDR3 DNA reads TGTGCCAGCCGAACCTTTTTCGCGGGAGCCAAAAACATTCAGTACTTC.

Only a few counts were recorded for this clone. The CDR3 region is CASSTSGQETQYF. DNA of the CDR3: TGTGCCAGCAGTACTAGCGGACAAGAGACCCAGTACTTC. V usage is TRBV28 and J usage is TRBJ2-5; 8 bases are a match to TRBD2. The junction had 1 base not matched to a gene; V was cut back by 5 bases and J by 2 bases. CDR1 MDHEN and CDR2 SYDVKM come from the germline V gene. The CDR3 loop spans 13 amino acids.

This clone has a handful of counts. The rearrangement joins TRBV7-9 to TRBJ1-1, with a weak D call TRBD1 (5 bases). V was shortened by 6 bases and J by 0 bases, with 11 bases between the two germline ends. Germline CDR1 reads SEHNR; CDR2 reads FQNEAQ (reference sequence). CDR3 length: 14 amino acids. The CDR3 nucleotides read TGTGCCAGCAGGGTACAGGAGTTGAACACTGAAGCTTTCTTT. Its translation is CASRVQELNTEAFF.

This chain links TRBV4-1 with TRBJ2-7; 7 nucleotides agree with TRBD1. J gave up 4 bases and V 5 bases, and 17 bases lay outside the gene matches. This CDR3 has 17 residues. Germline loops: CDR1 MGHRA, CDR2 YSYEKL. CDR3 DNA: TGCGCCAGCAGCGCCCGGGACAGATCACCAGAGACTTACGAGCAGTACTTC. The encoded protein is CASSARDRSPETYEQYF.

This clone was seen a few times. This chain joins TRBV25-1 and TRBJ2-6, with 7 bases fitting TRBD2. Germline trimming cut 6 bases from V and 0 bases from J; bases unmatched to any gene: 5. The length of the CDR3 is 16 residues. Germline CDR1 MGHDK, CDR2 SYGVNS. The CDR3 coding sequence is TGTGCCAGCAGCGGGGGGAGACCCTCTGGGGCCAACGTCCTGACTTTC. Translating gives CASSGGRPSGANVLTF.

This chain connects TRBV2 to TRBJ1-1; D uncertain. The CDR3 consists of 13 residues. Germline V gene sequence: CDR1 SNHLY, CDR2 FYNNEI. V shed 6 bases and J shed 1 base, with 9 bases lying between them. For the CDR3, the DNA is TGTGCCAGCAGCATGGACTGGAACACTGAAGCTTTCTTT. This translates into CASSMDWNTEAFF.

This clone was observed a handful of times. The chain couples TRBV11-2 to TRBJ2-7, with TRBD1 matching 9 bases. This CDR3 is built from 17 residues. Germline V gives CDR1 SGHAT, CDR2 FQNNGV. The junction had 13 bases not matched to a gene; V was cut back by 6 bases and J by 1 base. CDR3 in DNA: TGTGCCAGCAGGAGAAGCTACAGGGGGCACAGATCCTACGAGCAGTACGTC. It codes for CASRRSYRGHRSYEQYV.

This clone occurred a few times. V is TRBV30 and J is TRBJ2-7; 7 nucleotides line up with TRBD1. V was pared by 2 bases and J by 0 bases, with 1 base of the junction left unmatched. The CDR3 has 13 amino acids. Germline V gives CDR1 GTSNPN, CDR2 SVGIG (reference sequence). Here the CDR3 DNA reads TGTGCCTGGAGTAGGGACAGCTCCTACGAGCAGTACGTC. It is translated as CAWSRDSSYEQYV.

This clone was counted a few times. The chain recombines TRBV5-6 with TRBJ1-2; 7 bases are shared with TRBD1. Germline assignment: CDR1 SGHDT and CDR2 YYEEEE. The CDR3 covers 15 residues. V trimming: 0 bases; J trimming: 5 bases; junction bases outside the gene matches: 7. This CDR3 is CASSLATGRRYGYTF. The CDR3 region has the DNA TGTGCCAGCAGCTTGGCGACAGGGAGGAGGTATGGCTACACCTTC.